Detailed here is one TCR beta chain. After extraction with the RNeasy kit, about 0.5 to 1 ug of the RNA was reverse transcribed using random hexamers. The amplification used immunoSEQ multiplex PCR on TCR beta CDR3; it spanned 54 Vbeta and 13 Jbeta. TCRdb used MiXCR to reprocess the immunoSEQ multiplex PCR reads, holding one entry per CDR3 protein. The data show 150,000 to 190,000 distinct CDR3 sequences, with approximately 93% seen just once and around 0.21% held by the top ten. This sample was included in a study of CD8 T cells in Susac syndrome. Germline V lookup: CDR1 MGHRA, CDR2 YSYEKL. The length of the CDR3 is 14 residues. The V end was cut by 0 bases, the J end by 2 bases, with 8 bases between.

Sequencing used CD8+ T cells from PBMCs. The TCR sequence derives from a human donor with multiple sclerosis. V is TRBV4-1 and J is TRBJ2-7; tentative D call: TRBD2 (6 bases). CDR3 region: CASSQDWGAYEQYF. The CDR3 bases are TGCGCCAGCAGCCAAGATTGGGGGGCCTACGAGCAGTACTTC.